A single sample is the source of the 9 T cell receptor beta chains below, sequenced in a study of breast tumors, draining lymph nodes, adjacent tissues. In TCRdb, the multiplex PCR reads were re-called with MiXCR into one record per CDR3 protein. The data hold some 170,000 distinct CDR3 sequences, with 25% to 40% observed a single time. Samples came from axillary lymph nodes draining the breast cancer. Sequenced sample: axillary lymph node tissue. Receptors originate from a female donor with breast cancer. Some clones in this sample may be carry-over from other donors' samples.

In this sample, this clonotype turned up many times. The chain recombines TRBV7-2 with TRBJ2-7; the D gene could be TRBD1 or TRBD2 (5 bases each). The CDR3 totals 15 residues. CDR1 and CDR2 (germline): SGHTA, FQGNSA. V dropped 5 bases and J dropped 2 bases, with 16 bases sitting between them. Written as DNA, the CDR3 is TGTGCCAGCAGCCTTGGGTGGGACCCCACCTACGAGCAGTACTTC. Residues: CASSLGWDPTYEQYF.

Concerning this clonotype: No conserved phenylalanine or tryptophan ends this CDR3, so it is likely a read error. The chain carries TRBV15 and TRBJ1-6; no definite D call. CDR1 and CDR2 (germline): LNHNV, YYDKDF (reference sequence). V lost 4 bases, J lost 4 bases, and 8 bases lay in between. The CDR3 contains 14 residues. DNA for the CDR3: TGTGCCACCAGCAAGGACCTTTATAATTCACCCCTCCACCTC. This translates into CATSKDLYNSPLHL.

This clonotype was seen at least ten times. The chain combines TRBV6-5 with TRBJ2-7; TRBD1 agrees at 7 bases. Per germline, CDR1 MNHEY and CDR2 SVGAGI. V was clipped by 0 bases and J by 0 bases; unmatched bases: 5. There are 16 residues in the CDR3. CDR3 bases: TGTGCCAGCAGTTACTCGACCTCAGGGGGCTCCTACGAGCAGTACTTC. It encodes CASSYSTSGGSYEQYF.

On this clonotype itself: This may be a read error, as it is one base from a much larger clone. The V call is TRBV12-3 or TRBV12-4, the J call TRBJ1-2; D gene unclear. The length of the CDR3 is 14 residues. The V end was cut by 3 bases, the J end by 8 bases, with 16 bases between. CDR3 nucleotides: TGTGCCAGCAGTTTCACGATGGGTTTGGGAGGCTACACCTTC. It encodes CASSFTMGLGGYTF.

This clonotype was seen at least ten times. The chain uses TRBV28 and TRBJ1-4; D is ambiguous. V dropped 7 bases and J dropped 5 bases, with 11 bases sitting between them. From germline, CDR1 is MDHEN and CDR2 SYDVKM. The CDR3 loop spans 13 amino acids. CDR3 DNA sequence: TGTGCCAGCACCGATGCAATAAATGAAAAACTGTTTTTT. Translated: CASTDAINEKLFF.

Comments on this clonotype: The junction departs from the called germline gene at one end, perhaps through a read error. J is TRBJ1-4 and V is TRBV5-1; tentatively, D is TRBD1 (6 bases). CDR3 length: 15 residues. CDR1 SGHRS and CDR2 YFSETQ come from the germline V gene. In DNA form, the CDR3 reads TGCGCCAGCAGCAGCAGTGGGGGGCTGGGTGAAAAACTGTCTTTT. It yields the protein CASSSSGGLGEKLSF.

Concerning this clonotype: Lacking the conserved final phenylalanine or tryptophan, this CDR3 likely reflects a read error. The DNA is omitted, as the CDR3 cannot be located on it reliably, and the CDR3 follows TCRdb's listing. The chain joins TRBV5-6 to TRBJ2-3; the table gives TRBD1 as D, unverified against the DNA. The CDR3 spans 15 amino acids, including both terminal residues. Germline V gives CDR1 SGHDT, CDR2 YYEEEE. The CDR3 reads CASRQGALGTDTQSL.

In the case of this clonotype: This may arise from a read error, as a much more abundant clone is one base away. No conserved phenylalanine or tryptophan is present at the end of the CDR3, so a read error is the likely explanation. The chain's CDR3 is CASSARFYNEQFS. In nucleotides, the CDR3 is TGTGCCAGCAGCGCCCGCTTCTACAATGAGCAGTTCTCC. This rearrangement joins TRBV9 to TRBJ2-1; no clear D. Trimming pared 3 bases from V and 3 bases from J, leaving 7 bases between. This CDR3 contains 13 residues. Germline CDR1 is SGDLS and CDR2 is YYNGEE.

This clonotype came up many times. The chain joins TRBV6-4 to TRBJ2-1; perhaps TRBD2 as D (5 bases). The CDR3 is made up of 15 amino acids. The germline V gene has CDR1 MRHNA and CDR2 SNTAGT. V lost 6 bases and J 4 bases, leaving 16 bases between the germline ends. The DNA of the CDR3 is TGTGCCAGCAGCCTCAGAGGGTTCTCATACAATGAGCAGTTCTTC. It encodes CASSLRGFSYNEQFF.